This TCR beta chain is from a study of shared clonotypes between healthy human individuals (dated by TCRdb to the early 2020s). Looking at the study overall: A couple of women and a few men aged 18 to 49 years were included in the cohort. For each donor, three plates each were used for CD4 naive and CD4 memory, two plates were used for CD8 naive, and one plate was used for CD8 memory. To estimate repertoire size and how much clonotype sharing occurs between individuals, the study deeply sequenced the blood TCR repertoires of roughly 5 healthy adults. Libraries were prepared and TCR repertoires were sequenced by different laboratories using diverse techniques, in order to increase sequencing depth and limit assay-specific biases. Per donor, leukapheresis produced somewhere between about 0.94 and 9.5 billion PBMCs. The investigation overall reported the following: Pairwise subsampling led to the expectation that sequencing depth would affect the degree of clonotype sharing among donors. Estimated clonotype richness was generally larger for naive than for memory subsets. Higher generation probabilities were observed for clonotypes shared by all four sorted-subset donors than for non-shared clonotypes. When a few donors were compared, the shared fraction of clonotypes was about 5.4% for naive CD4, approximately 3.5% for naive CD8, 2% to 2.5% for memory CD4, and under 0.5% for memory CD8. Because the study included only a small number of donors, the genetic and exposure-history diversity represented was limited. Only blood was sampled, and tissue TCR repertoires likely differ from those in blood. Incomplete sequencing was indicated by rarefaction of sorted-subset datasets, despite the large sequencing depth.

The donors were healthy, HIV-negative adults with no recently reported acute infections or vaccinations. Every donor was a Caucasian adult living in Nashville, Tennessee, USA. Magnetic negative selection was used to enrich CD4+ T cells, after which naive cells were positively selected on CD45RA and the negative fraction became the memory subset. After blood collection by leukapheresis, PBMCs were isolated using Ficoll-Histopaque density gradient centrifugation and then cryopreserved in the vapor phase of liquid nitrogen. Purity and quantity of every magnetically sorted T cell population were checked by analytical flow cytometry. Each sorted fraction had its genomic DNA isolated and then quantified by UV absorbance on a Nanodrop 2000c. TCR CDR3 regions were amplified from genomic DNA by multiplex PCR using the deep immunoSEQ assay. For each cell subset, the extracted genomic DNA was distributed evenly across all wells of several immunoSEQ 96-well plates, and each plate served as one replicate. For sorted subsets, approximately 210 ng genomic DNA, equal to 30,000 or so T cell genomes, was loaded into each replicate PCR. The purified libraries were quantified using a Qubit 3.0 fluorometer, sized with a Bioanalyzer 2100, and then quantified again using the KAPA Library Quantification kit. A separate single-read 150-cycle Illumina NextSeq 550 flow cell was used to sequence each immunoSEQ 96-well plate. Processing in the source paper ran as follows. Because the immunoSEQ output included only junctional sequences and no quality scores, the filtering could not be the same as the filtering used for full-length reads. Sequences were annotated with PyIR, a Python wrapper for IgBLAST v1.9, using IMGT germline references to assign V/J genes and CDR3. Reads were filtered out if the reads had weak V/J assignments (E-value above 1e-6), no CDR3, stop codons, out-of-frame junctions, or ambiguous translated residues. V3J clonotypes were defined by identical inferred V gene, J gene, and CDR3 amino acid sequence. The percentage overlap between two repertoires was calculated by dividing the number of shared unique clonotypes by the size of the smaller repertoire. Richness of each repertoire was evaluated using RTK rarefaction, the Chao1 estimator, and Recon v2.1 estimates of unobserved clonotypes. For all TCRbeta clonotypes obtained by the gDNA method from several donors, generation probabilities were computed with OLGA. TCRdb obtained this table from immuneACCESS and retained in-frame rearrangements with V and J assigned. These tables miss some clones; where compared with another copy, unresolved V genes account for less than half of the shortfall, and the remainder is unexplained. The V and J calls and clone size are taken from that table; D and trimming were inferred from the DNA. The sample data list some 2,100,000 clones, and 95% of these were observed just once. Around 0.13% of the sample comes from the top ten.

Details on this clone: Its antigen target is currently unknown. Base-call qualities are not available, and no considerably larger clone is one nucleotide away.

Its CDR3 holds 15 amino acids, cysteine through phenylalanine. Only the CDR3 part of the read is kept: 45 bases, read in frame from the first base. From a lookup of the germline V gene, CDR1 and CDR2 are KGHSH and LQKENI. V is shortened by 0 bases, J by 5 bases, and the region joining them spans 13 bases. This TCR derives from a young man in good health. The chain is assembled from TRBV18 and TRBJ1-2; TRBD1 is a possible D gene, resting on 5 matching bases. Sequenced material: naive CD4+ T cells sorted from blood. The cell subset or site label here, explained by the study, means: CD45RA+ positively selected. The CDR3 in this case is CASSPPVAEGYGYTF. The DNA sequence is TGTGCCAGCTCACCACCGGTAGCGGAGGGGTATGGCTACACCTTC. The entire variable domain, with the stretches around the CDR3 drawn from the reference TRBV18 and TRBJ1-2 proteins, is NAGVMQNPRHLVRRRGQEARLRCSPMKGHSHVYWYRQLPEEGLKFMVYLQKENIIDESGMPKERFSAEFPKEGPSILRIQQVVRGDSAAYFCASSPPVAEGYGYTFGSGTRLTVV.